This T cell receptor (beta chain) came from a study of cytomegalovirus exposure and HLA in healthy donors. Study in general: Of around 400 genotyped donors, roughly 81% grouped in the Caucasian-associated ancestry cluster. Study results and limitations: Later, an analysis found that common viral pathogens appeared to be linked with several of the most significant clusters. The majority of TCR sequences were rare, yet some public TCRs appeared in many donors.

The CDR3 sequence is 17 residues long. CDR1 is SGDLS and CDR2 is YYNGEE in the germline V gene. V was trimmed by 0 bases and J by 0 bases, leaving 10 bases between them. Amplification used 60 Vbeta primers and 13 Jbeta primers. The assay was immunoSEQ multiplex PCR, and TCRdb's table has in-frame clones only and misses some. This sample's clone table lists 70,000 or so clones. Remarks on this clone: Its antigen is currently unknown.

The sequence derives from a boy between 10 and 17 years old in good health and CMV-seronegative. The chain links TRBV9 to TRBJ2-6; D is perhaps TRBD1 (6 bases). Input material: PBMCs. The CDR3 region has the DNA TGTGCCAGCAGCGTAGCTGGCAGGGGCTCTGGGGCCAACGTCCTGACTTTC. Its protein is CASSVAGRGSGANVLTF.